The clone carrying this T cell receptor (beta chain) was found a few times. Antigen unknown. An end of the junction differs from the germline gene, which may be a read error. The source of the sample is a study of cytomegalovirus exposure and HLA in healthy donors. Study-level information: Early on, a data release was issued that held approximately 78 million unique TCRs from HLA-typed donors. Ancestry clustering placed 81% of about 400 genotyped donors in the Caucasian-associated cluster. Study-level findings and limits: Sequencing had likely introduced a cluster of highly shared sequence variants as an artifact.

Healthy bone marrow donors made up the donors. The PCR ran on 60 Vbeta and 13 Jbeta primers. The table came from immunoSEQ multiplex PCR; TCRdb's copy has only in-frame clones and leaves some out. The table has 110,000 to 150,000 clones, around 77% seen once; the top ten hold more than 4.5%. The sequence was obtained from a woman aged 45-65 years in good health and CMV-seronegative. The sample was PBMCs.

CDR3 DNA sequence: TGTGCTAGCAGCCCCGGGACTAGCGGGGTCACAGATACGCAGTATTTT. Protein product: CASSPGTSGVTDTQYF. The chain carries TRBV7-7 and TRBJ2-3; 13 bases line up with TRBD2. Per the germline V gene, CDR1 is SSHAT and CDR2 is FNYEAQ (reference sequence). The CDR3 contains 16 residues.